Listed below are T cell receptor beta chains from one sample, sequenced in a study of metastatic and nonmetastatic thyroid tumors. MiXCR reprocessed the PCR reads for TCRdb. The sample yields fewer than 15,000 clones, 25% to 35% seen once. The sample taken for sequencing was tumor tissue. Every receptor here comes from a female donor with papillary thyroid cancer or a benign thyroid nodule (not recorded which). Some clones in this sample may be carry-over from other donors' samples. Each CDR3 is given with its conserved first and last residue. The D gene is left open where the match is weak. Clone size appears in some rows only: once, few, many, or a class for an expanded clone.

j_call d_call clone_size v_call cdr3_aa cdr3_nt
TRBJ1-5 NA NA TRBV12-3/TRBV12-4 CASSTAYSNQPKHF TGTGCCAGCAGTACAGCGTATAGCAATCAGCCAAAGCATTTT
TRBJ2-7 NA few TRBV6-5 CASSFHRCAYEQYF TGTGCCAGCAGTTTTCACCGGTGCGCTTACGAGCAGTACTTC
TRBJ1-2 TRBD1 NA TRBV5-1 CASSRDRDGYTF TGCGCCAGCAGCAGGGACAGGGATGGCTACACCTTC
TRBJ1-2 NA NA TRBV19 CASSGLVGREYYYGYTF TGTGCCAGTAGTGGTCTGGTCGGGCGAGAGTACTACTATGGCTACACCTTC
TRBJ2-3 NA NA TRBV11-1 CASSLSYRPLGTDTQYF TGTGCCAGCAGCTTAAGTTATCGGCCCCTTGGCACAGATACGCAGTATTTT
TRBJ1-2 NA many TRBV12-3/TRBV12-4 CASTLGVYGYTF TGTGCCAGCACCCTGGGGGTTTATGGCTACACCTTC
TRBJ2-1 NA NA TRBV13 CASGLRVYNEQFF TGTGCCAGCGGCTTACGGGTGTACAATGAGCAGTTCTTC
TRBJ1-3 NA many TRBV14 CASSRGLKGSGNTIYF TGTGCCAGCAGCCGAGGTCTGAAGGGCTCTGGAAACACCATATATTTT
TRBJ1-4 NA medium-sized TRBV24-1 CATSEKREEDEKLFF TGTGCCACCAGTGAAAAACGGGAGGAGGATGAAAAACTGTTTTTT
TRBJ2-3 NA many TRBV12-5 CASGLGQYWADTQYF TGTGCTAGTGGTTTGGGACAGTATTGGGCAGATACGCAGTATTTT
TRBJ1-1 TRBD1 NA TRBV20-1 CSATGTANTEAFF TGCAGTGCTACCGGGACAGCTAACACTGAAGCTTTCTTT
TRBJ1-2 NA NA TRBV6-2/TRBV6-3 CASSYARLLYTF TGTGCCAGCAGTTACGCTCGTCTCCTCTACACCTTC